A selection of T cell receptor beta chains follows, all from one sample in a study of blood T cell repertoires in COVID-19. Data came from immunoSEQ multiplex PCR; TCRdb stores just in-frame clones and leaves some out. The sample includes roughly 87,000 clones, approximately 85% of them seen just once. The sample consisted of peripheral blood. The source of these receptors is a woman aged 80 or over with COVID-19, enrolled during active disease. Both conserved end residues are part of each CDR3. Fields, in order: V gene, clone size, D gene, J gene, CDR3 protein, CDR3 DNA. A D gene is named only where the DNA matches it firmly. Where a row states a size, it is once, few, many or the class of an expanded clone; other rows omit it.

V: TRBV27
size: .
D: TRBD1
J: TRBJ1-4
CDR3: CASSPTGFPNEKLFF
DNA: TGTGCCAGCAGTCCGACAGGGTTTCCGAATGAAAAACTGTTTTTT

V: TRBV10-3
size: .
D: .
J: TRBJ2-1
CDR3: CAITQNTGIALGEQFF
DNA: TGTGCCATCACCCAGAACACAGGGATAGCGCTGGGTGAGCAGTTCTTC

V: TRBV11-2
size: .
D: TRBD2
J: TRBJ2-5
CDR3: CASSTTSGGTTQYF
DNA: TGTGCCAGCAGTACTACTAGCGGGGGAACGACCCAGTACTTC

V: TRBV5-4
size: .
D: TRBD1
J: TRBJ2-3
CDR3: CASSWGQGGNTQYF
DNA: TGTGCCAGCAGCTGGGGACAGGGAGGTAATACGCAGTATTTT

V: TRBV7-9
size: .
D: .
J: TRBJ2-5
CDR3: CASRMGELETQYF
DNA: TGTGCCAGCAGAATGGGAGAGTTAGAGACCCAGTACTTC

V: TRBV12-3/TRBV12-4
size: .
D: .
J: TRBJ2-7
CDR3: CASRRQGGEQYF
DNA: TGTGCCAGCAGACGACAGGGAGGCGAGCAGTACTTC

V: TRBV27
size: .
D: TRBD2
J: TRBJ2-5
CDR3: CASSLLTSAQETQYF
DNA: TGTGCCAGCAGTTTATTGACTAGCGCCCAAGAGACCCAGTACTTC

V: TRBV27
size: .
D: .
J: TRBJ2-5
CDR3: CASSLMGGTQETQYF
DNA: TGTGCCAGCAGTTTAATGGGGGGAACTCAAGAGACCCAGTACTTC

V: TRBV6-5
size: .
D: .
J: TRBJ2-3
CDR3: CASRAYRVDTQYF
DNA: TGTGCCAGCAGGGCCTACAGGGTAGATACGCAGTATTTT

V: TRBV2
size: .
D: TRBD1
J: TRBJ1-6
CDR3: CASRSTGTGVDSPLHF
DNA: TGTGCCAGCAGGTCAACCGGGACAGGGGTTGATTCACCCCTCCACTTT

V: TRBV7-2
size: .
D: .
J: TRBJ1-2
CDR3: CASSLFPGNYGYTF
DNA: TGTGCCAGCAGCTTATTTCCGGGAAACTATGGCTACACCTTC

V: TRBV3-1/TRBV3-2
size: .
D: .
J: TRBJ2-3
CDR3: CASTRQSTDTQYF
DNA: TGTGCCAGCACCCGACAGAGCACAGATACGCAGTATTTT

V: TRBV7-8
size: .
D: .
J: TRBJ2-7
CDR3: CASSFRDFTGEQYF
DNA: TGTGCCAGCAGCTTCCGGGACTTTACCGGCGAGCAGTACTTC

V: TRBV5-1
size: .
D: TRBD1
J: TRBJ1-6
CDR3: CASSFGQGWYSPLHF
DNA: TGCGCCAGCAGCTTCGGACAGGGGTGGTATTCACCCCTCCACTTT

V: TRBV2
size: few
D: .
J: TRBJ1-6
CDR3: CASSTGSPLHF
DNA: TGTGCCAGCAGTACAGGGTCACCCCTCCACTTT

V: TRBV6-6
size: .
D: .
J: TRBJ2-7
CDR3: CASSLVNTYEQYF
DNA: TGTGCCAGCAGCCTAGTAAATACCTACGAGCAGTACTTC

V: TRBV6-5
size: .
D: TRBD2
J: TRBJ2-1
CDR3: CASSTSVSSYNEQFF
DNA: TGTGCCAGCAGTACTAGCGTCAGCTCCTACAATGAGCAGTTCTTC

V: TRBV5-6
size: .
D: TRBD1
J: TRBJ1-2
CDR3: CASSRYGTASYGYTF
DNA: TGTGCCAGCAGCCGATACGGGACAGCTAGCTATGGCTACACCTTC

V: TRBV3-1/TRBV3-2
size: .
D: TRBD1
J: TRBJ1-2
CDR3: CASSQDQGVQGYTF
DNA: TGTGCCAGCAGCCAAGACCAGGGGGTACAGGGCTACACCTTC

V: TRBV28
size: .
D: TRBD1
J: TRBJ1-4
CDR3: CASSFGPRDSFNEKLFF
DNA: TGTGCCAGCAGTTTTGGGCCCCGGGACAGCTTTAATGAAAAACTGTTTTTT

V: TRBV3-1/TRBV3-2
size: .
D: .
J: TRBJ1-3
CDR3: CASSHRGLSSGNTIYF
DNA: TGTGCCAGCAGCCATCGAGGCCTTTCCTCTGGAAACACCATATATTTT

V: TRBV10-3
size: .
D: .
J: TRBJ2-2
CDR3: CAISESNSWAGELFF
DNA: TGTGCCATCAGTGAGTCAAACAGTTGGGCCGGGGAGCTGTTTTTT

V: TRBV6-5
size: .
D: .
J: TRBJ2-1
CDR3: CASSIRDSRFF
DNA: TGTGCCAGCAGTATTCGGGACTCTCGGTTCTTC

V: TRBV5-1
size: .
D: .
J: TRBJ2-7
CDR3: CASKRQAEIIYEQYF
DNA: TGCGCCAGCAAAAGACAGGCGGAAATAATATACGAGCAGTACTTC

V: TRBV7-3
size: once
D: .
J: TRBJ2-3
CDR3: CASSREGTDTQYF
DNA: TGTGCCAGCAGCCGTGAGGGCACAGATACGCAGTATTTT

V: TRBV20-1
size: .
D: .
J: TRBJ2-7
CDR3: CSARGSYEQYF
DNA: TGCAGTGCTAGAGGGAGTTACGAGCAGTACTTC

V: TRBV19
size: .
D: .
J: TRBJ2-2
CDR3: CAIRDRNTGELFF
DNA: TGTGCCATTCGTGACAGAAACACCGGGGAGCTGTTTTTT

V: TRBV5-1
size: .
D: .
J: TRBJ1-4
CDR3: CASSFQGQEEKLFF
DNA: TGCGCCAGCAGCTTTCAGGGCCAGGAGGAAAAACTGTTTTTT

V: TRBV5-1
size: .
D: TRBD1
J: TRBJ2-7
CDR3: CASSLWDRAHEQYF
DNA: TGCGCCAGCAGCTTGTGGGACAGGGCACACGAGCAGTACTTC

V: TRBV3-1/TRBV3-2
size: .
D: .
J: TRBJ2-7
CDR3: CASSQVGTPLHEQYF
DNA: TGTGCCAGCAGCCAAGTCGGGACACCCCTCCACGAGCAGTACTTC

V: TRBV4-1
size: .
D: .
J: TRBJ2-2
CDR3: CASSPEATNTGELFF
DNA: TGCGCCAGCAGCCCCGAAGCTACGAACACCGGGGAGCTGTTTTTT

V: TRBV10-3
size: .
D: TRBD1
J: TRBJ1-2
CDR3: CAISEQGAGYGYTF
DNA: TGTGCCATCAGTGAACAGGGGGCCGGCTATGGCTACACCTTC

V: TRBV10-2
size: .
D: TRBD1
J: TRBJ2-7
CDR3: CASRAPGQGYEQYF
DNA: TGCGCCAGCAGGGCTCCGGGACAGGGTTACGAGCAGTACTTC

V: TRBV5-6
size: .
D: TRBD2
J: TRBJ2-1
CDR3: CASSLSREGQQFF
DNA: TGTGCCAGCAGCTTGTCTCGGGAGGGCCAGCAGTTCTTC

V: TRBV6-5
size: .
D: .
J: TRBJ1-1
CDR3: CASRREQGRGTEAFF
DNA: TGTGCCAGCAGGCGCGAACAGGGTAGGGGAACTGAAGCTTTCTTT

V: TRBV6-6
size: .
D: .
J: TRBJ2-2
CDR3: CASSTPVTGELFF
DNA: TGTGCCAGCAGTACCCCGGTCACCGGGGAGCTGTTTTTT

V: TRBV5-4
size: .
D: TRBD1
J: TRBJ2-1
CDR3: CASSLGGAGGTHEQFF
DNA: TGTGCCAGCAGCTTGGGTGGGGCAGGGGGTACACATGAGCAGTTCTTC

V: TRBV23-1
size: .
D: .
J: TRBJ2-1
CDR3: CASSQQGNEQFF
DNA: TGCGCCAGCAGTCAGCAGGGCAATGAGCAGTTCTTC

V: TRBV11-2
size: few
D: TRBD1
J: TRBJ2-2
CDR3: CASSQGTGGYAGELFF
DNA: TGTGCCAGCAGCCAAGGGACAGGGGGCTACGCCGGGGAGCTGTTTTTT

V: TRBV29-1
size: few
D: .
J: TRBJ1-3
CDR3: CSARWASSGNTIYF
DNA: TGCAGCGCCAGGTGGGCGAGCTCTGGAAACACCATATATTTT

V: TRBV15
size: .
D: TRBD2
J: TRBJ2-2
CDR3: CATSRDRTSGGELFF
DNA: TGTGCCACCAGCAGAGATCGGACTAGCGGGGGGGAGCTGTTTTTT

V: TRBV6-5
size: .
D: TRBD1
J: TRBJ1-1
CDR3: CASRDRGRLNTEAFF
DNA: TGTGCCAGCAGAGACAGGGGAAGATTGAACACTGAAGCTTTCTTT

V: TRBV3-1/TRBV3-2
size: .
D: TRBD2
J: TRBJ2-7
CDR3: CASSQSSGRANYYEQYF
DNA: TGTGCCAGCAGCCAATCTAGCGGGAGGGCTAACTACTACGAGCAGTACTTC

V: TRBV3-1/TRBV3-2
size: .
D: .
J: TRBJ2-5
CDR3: CASSQEAGWRTQYF
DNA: TGTGCCAGCAGCCAAGAAGCAGGGTGGCGGACCCAGTACTTC

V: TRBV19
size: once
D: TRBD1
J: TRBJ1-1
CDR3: CASSTGTGLEAFF
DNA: TGTGCCAGTAGTACCGGGACAGGATTAGAAGCTTTCTTT

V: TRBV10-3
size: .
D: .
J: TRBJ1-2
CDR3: CAISEPQTGYGYTF
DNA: TGTGCCATCAGTGAGCCCCAGACAGGATATGGCTACACCTTC